This entry describes one T cell receptor (beta chain). Its antigen remains unknown. Compared with germline, one end of the junction differs, possibly owing to a read error. The data are from a study of blood T cells in healthy people across ages. Overall study findings and caveats: The study found more naive CD4+ cells and higher diversity in long-lived than aged donors.

The CDR3 extends over 11 amino acids. Germline-derived CDR1 and CDR2 are DFQATT and SNEGSKA (reference sequence). Through a sample-barcoded 5' primer and a J-beta primer mix, a second PCR was run for about 6 to 11 cycles. A tag from a template-switch adaptor with 12 random nucleotides marked each cDNA molecule. TCRdb re-derived calls from the 5' RACE reads in MiXCR, one entry per CDR3 protein. The sample lists around 940,000 distinct CDR3 sequences, roughly half occurring once. The sample taken for sequencing was blood. This clonotype was obtained from an older woman in good health. This chain links TRBV20-1 with TRBJ2-7; TRBD1 aligns across 7 bases. Here the CDR3 DNA reads TGCAGGGCTATGACAGGGATCGAGCAGTACTTC. It specifies CRAMTGIEQYF.